The entry that follows covers one TCR beta chain sequence. The antigen remains undetermined. Primed by a sample-barcoded 5' primer and a J-beta primer mix, a second PCR proceeded for about 7 to 11 cycles. A single record per CDR3 protein comes from TCRdb applying MiXCR to the 5' RACE reads. The sample shows 1,300,000 or so distinct CDR3 sequences, 55% to 75% of them seen only once. The CDR3 contains 16 residues. CDR1 and CDR2 (germline): DFQATT, SNEGSKA (reference sequence). V was trimmed by 0 bases and J by 6 bases, leaving 20 bases between them. These data come from a study of blood T cells in healthy people across ages. Overall study context: Template switching recovered approximately one barcoded beta molecule for every two T cells.

Findings of the study overall: For the donors, CMV status was unknown and possibly confounded expanded clonotype changes. Diversity figures derived from one million T cells were judged to underestimate the true value.

The receptor was derived from a man younger than 30 in good health. V and J are TRBV20-1 and TRBJ1-2; possible D gene TRBD1, 5 bases. The specimen sequenced was blood. The CDR3 DNA reads TGCAGTGCTAGAGATTCCCAGGGAGGGTTTACTAATGGCTACACCTTC. This gives the protein CSARDSQGGFTNGYTF.